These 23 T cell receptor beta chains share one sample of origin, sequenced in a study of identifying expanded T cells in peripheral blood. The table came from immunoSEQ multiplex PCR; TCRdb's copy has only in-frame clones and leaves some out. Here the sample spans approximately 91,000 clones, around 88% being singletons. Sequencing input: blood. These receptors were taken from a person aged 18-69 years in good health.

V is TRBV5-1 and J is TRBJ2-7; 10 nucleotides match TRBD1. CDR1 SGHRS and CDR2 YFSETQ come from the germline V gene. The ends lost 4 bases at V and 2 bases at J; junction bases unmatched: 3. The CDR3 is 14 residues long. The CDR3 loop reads CASSTGQGAYEQYF. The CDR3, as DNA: TGCGCCAGCAGCACCGGACAGGGGGCCTACGAGCAGTACTTC.

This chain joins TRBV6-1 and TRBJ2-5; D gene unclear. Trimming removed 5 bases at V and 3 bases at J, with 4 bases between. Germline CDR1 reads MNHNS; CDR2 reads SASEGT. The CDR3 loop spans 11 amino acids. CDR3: CASSRKETQYF. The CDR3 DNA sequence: TGTGCCAGCAGTCGAAAAGAGACCCAGTACTTC.

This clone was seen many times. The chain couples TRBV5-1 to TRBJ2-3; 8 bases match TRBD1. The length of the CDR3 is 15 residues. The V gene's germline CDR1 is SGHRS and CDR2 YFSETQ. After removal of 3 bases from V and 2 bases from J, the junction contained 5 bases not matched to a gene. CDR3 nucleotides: TGCGCCAGCAGCTCTGGACAGGGCGACACAGATACGCAGTATTTT. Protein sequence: CASSSGQGDTDTQYF.

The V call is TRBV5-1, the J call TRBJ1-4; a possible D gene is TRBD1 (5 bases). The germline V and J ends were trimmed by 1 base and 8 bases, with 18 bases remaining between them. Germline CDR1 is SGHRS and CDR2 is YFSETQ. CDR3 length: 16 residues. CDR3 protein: CASSLSPDMEGEKLFF. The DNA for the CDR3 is TGCGCCAGCAGCTTGTCCCCGGACATGGAGGGAGAAAAACTGTTTTTT. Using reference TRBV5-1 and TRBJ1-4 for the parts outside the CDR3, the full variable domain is KAGVTQTPRYLIKTRGQQVTLSCSPISGHRSVSWYQQTPGQGLQFLFEYFSETQRNKGNFPGRFSGRQFSNSRSEMNVSTLELGDSALYLCASSLSPDMEGEKLFFGSGTQLSVL.

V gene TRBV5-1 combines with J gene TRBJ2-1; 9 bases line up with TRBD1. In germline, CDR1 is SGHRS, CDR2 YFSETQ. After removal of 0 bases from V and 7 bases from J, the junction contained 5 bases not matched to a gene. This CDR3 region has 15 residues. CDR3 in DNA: TGCGCCAGCAGCTTGGGGGACAGGGACGGGAATGAGCAGTTCTTC. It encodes CASSLGDRDGNEQFF.

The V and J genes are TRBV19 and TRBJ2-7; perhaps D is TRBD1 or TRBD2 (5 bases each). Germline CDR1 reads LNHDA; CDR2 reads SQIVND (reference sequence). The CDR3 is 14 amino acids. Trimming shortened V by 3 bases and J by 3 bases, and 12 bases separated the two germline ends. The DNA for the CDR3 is TGTGCCAGTAGTATGGGACGACTCGGCTACGAGCAGTACTTC. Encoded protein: CASSMGRLGYEQYF.

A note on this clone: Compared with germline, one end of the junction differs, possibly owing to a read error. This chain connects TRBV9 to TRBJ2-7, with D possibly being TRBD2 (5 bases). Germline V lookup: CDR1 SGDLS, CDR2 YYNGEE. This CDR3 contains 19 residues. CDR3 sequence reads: CPQQSFPVRRGPRSYEQYF. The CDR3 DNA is TGCCCACAGCAAAGTTTTCCCGTACGTCGGGGTCCCCGTTCCTACGAGCAGTACTTC.

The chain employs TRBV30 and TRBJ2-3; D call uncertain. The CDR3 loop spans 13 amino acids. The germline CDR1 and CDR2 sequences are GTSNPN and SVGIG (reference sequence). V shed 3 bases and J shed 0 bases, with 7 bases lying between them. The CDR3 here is CAWRQFSTDTQYF. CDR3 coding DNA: TGTGCCTGGAGACAGTTTAGCACAGATACGCAGTATTTT.

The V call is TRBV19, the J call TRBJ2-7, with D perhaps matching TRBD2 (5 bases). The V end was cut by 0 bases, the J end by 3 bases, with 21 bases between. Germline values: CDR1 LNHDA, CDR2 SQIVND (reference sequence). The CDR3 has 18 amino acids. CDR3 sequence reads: CASSIDLRTPYLDYEQYF. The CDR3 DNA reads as TGTGCCAGTAGTATAGATCTACGGACTCCTTATTTGGACTACGAGCAGTACTTC.

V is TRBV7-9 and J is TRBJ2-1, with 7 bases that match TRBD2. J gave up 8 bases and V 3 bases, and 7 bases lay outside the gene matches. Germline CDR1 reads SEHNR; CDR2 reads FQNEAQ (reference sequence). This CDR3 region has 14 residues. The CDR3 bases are TGTGCCAGCAGCTTGGGCGGGAGTAGGTATGAGCAGTTCTTC. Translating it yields CASSLGGSRYEQFF.

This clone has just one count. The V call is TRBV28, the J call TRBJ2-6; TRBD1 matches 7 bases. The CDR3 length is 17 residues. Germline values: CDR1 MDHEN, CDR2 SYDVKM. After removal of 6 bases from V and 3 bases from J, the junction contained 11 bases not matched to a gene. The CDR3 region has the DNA TGTGCCAGCAGCTTAAGGGGGCTGAATGGTGGGGCCAACGTCCTGACTTTC. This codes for CASSLRGLNGGANVLTF.

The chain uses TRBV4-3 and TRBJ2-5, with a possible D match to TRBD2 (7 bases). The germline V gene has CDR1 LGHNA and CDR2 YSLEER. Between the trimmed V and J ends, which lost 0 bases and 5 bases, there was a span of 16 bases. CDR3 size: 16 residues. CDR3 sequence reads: CASSQEGKGGWETQYF. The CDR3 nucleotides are TGCGCCAGCAGCCAAGAAGGAAAGGGGGGGTGGGAGACCCAGTACTTC.

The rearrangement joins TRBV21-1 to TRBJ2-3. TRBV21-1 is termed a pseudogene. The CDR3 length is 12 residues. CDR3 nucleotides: TGTGCCAGCATCCCTGGAACAGATACGCAGTATTTT. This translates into CASIPGTDTQYF.

CDR3 coding DNA: TGTGCCAGCAGCTACGGTACCGGGGAGCTGTTTTTT. It encodes CASSYGTGELFF. This chain uses TRBV5-4 with TRBJ2-2; no firm D call. Trimming took 3 bases from V and 5 from J, leaving 5 bases between them. Per the germline V gene, CDR1 is SGHNT and CDR2 is YYREEE (reference sequence). The CDR3 length is 12 residues.

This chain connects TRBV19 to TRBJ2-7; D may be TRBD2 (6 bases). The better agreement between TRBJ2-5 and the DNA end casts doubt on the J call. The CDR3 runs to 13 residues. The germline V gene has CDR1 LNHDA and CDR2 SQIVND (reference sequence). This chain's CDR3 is CASSKEGRETQYF. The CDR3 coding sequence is TGTGCCAGTAGTAAGGAGGGACGCGAGACCCAGTACTTC.

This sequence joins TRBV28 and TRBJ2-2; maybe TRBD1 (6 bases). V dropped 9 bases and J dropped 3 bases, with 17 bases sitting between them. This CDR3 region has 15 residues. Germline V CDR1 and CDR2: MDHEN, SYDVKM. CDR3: CASFGQGRHTGELFF. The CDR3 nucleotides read TGTGCCAGTTTCGGGCAGGGGCGGCACACCGGGGAGCTGTTTTTT.

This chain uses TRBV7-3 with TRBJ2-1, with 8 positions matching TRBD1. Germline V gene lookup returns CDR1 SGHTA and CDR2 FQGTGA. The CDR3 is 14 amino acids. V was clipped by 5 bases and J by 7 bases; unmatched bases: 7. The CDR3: CASSTGQGRNEQFF. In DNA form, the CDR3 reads TGTGCCAGCAGCACCGGACAGGGTAGAAATGAGCAGTTCTTC.

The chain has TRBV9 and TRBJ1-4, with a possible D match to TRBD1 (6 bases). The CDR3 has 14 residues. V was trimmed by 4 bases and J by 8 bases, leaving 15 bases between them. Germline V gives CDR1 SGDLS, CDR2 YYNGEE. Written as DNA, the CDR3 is TGTGCCAGCAGCCCACAGGGTGGGGGGGAAAAACTGTTTTTT. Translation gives CASSPQGGGEKLFF.

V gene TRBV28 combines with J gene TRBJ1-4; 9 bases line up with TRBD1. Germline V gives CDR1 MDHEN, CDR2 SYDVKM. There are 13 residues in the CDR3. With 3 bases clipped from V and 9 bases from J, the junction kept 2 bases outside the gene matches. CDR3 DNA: TGTGCCAGCAGTTTCGGGACAGGGAAAAAACTGTTTTTT. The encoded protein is CASSFGTGKKLFF.

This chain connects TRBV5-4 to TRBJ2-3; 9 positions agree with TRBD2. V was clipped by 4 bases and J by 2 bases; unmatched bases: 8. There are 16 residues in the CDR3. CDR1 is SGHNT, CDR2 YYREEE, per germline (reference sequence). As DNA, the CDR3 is TGTGCCAGCAGCCGAATCGGGACTAGCCACACAGATACGCAGTATTTT. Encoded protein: CASSRIGTSHTDTQYF. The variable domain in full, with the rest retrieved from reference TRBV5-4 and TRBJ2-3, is ETGVTQSPTHLIKTRGQQVTLRCSSQSGHNTVSWYQQALGQGPQFIFQYYREEENGRGNFPPRFSGLQFPNYSSELNVNALELDDSALYLCASSRIGTSHTDTQYFGPGTRLTVL.

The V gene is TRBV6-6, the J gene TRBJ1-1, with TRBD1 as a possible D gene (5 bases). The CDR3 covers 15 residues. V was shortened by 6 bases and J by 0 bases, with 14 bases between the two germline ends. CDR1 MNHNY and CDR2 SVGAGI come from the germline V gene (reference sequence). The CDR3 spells CASRADGGMNTEAFF. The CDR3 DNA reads TGTGCCAGCAGGGCGGATGGGGGTATGAACACTGAAGCTTTCTTT.

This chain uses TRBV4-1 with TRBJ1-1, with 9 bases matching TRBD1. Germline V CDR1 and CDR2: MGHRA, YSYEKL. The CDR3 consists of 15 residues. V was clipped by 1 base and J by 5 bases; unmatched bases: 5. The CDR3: CASSQVQGAGTEAFF. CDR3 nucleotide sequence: TGCGCCAGCAGCCAAGTACAGGGGGCCGGAACTGAAGCTTTCTTT.

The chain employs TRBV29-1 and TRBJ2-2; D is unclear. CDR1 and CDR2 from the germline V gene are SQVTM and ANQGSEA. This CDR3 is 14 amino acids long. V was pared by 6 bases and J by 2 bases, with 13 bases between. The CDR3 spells CSVIPSPNTGELFF. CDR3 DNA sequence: TGCAGCGTGATCCCCAGCCCTAACACCGGGGAGCTGTTTTTT.